This TCR beta chain was obtained from a study of blood T cell repertoires in COVID-19 (dated by TCRdb to 2018 to 2021). A note on the overall study: Samples from collaborators originated in the United States, Italy and Spain and spanned both the acute and convalescent phases of COVID-19. The material from the prospective study consisted of cDNA or gDNA derived from T cells, B-cell-depleted T cells, or PBMCs. Subjects who had been exposed to COVID-19, were actively infected with it, or had recovered from it provided the deeply sampled blood TCRbeta repertoires that made up the dataset. A freely available public database, intended as a resource for researchers studying the immune response to SARS-CoV-2, is where the repertoires were released. The samples were drawn from the first 160 participants of the ongoing ImmuneRACE study and from some 1,300 subjects provided by 6 global collaborators. The sample metadata nearly always contained a de-identified subject ID, COVID-19 status, age in years and sex. Where HLA class I and class II types were available, the types were taken from metadata supplied by the sample provider, not from assay-based typing.

The immunoSEQ Assay, a bias-controlled multiplex PCR, was used to amplify TCRbeta CDR3 regions from genomic DNA. From the authors' description of their analysis: The number of nucleated cells in each sample was estimated from the amplification of reference gene primers within the assay. Sequence reads were collapsed and filtered to measure the absolute abundance of every unique TCRbeta CDR3 rearrangement. For each sample, productive Simpson clonality was calculated as the square root of Simpson's diversity index over productive rearrangements. The source is immuneACCESS, and TCRdb retained only in-frame sequences with V and J called. Part of the clones is not carried over; for the studies checked, unresolved V genes explain less than half of this, and the remainder is unexplained. V, J and clone size are taken as reported in that table, and D and trimming were inferred from the DNA itself. The sample contains 200,000 or so clones, approximately 80% of them found a single time. The leading ten clones occupy 6% to 8% of the sample.

Sequences SNHLY (CDR1) and FYNNEI (CDR2) are obtained from the germline V gene. The CDR3 numbers 12 residues from cysteine through phenylalanine. Left in the record is the CDR3 DNA by itself, 36 bases read in frame from the first base. Trimming at the junction amounts to 4 bases on V and 7 bases on J, and the germline ends lie 10 bases apart. The collaborating institutions used their own protocols to collect whole blood in K2EDTA tubes. For TCRbeta analysis, collaborators shipped samples in one of three forms: frozen whole blood, isolated PBMCs, or DNA extracted from either of those sample types. With respect to this clone: Its target antigen remains unknown. No per-base quality is available; no much larger clone lies one base away.

Study-wide findings and limitations: The quantity of clinical and demographic metadata differed by source and by participant and was supplied without curation.

Sequencing was performed on peripheral blood. This sequence was found in a human donor with acute or convalescent COVID-19. The donor label of this sample is uncertain. The rearrangement combines TRBV2 with TRBJ1-2, with the D gene uncertain. CDR3 protein: CASSVTGSGYTF. At the DNA level, the sequence is TGTGCCAGCAGTGTTACGGGGAGTGGCTACACCTTC.